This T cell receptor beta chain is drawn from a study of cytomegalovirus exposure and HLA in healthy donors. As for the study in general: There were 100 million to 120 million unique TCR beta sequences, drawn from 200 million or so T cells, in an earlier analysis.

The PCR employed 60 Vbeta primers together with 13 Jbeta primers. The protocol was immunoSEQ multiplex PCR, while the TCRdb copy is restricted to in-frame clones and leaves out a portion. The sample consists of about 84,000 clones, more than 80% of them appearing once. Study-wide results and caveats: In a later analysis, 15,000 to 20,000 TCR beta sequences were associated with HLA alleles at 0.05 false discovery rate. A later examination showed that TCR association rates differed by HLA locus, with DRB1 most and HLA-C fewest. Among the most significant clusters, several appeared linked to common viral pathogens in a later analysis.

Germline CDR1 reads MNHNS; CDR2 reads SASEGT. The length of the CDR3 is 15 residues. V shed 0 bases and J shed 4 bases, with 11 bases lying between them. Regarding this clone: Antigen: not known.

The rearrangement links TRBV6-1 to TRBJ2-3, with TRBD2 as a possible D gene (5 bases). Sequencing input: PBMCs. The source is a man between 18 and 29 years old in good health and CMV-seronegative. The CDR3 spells CASSEAVSSADTQYF. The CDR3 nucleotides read TGTGCCAGCAGTGAAGCTGTCAGTAGCGCAGATACGCAGTATTTT.